The rows below give T cell receptor beta chains drawn from one sample of a study of vaccination and CD4 T cells after COVID-19. TCRdb passed the PCR reads through MiXCR, listing each CDR3 protein once. Of 9,500 to 15,000 distinct CDR3 sequences in the sample, roughly half were seen once. Antigen specificity for these receptors is unknown. The starting material was cultured CD4+ T cells from blood, obtained after SARS-CoV-2 vaccination. These receptors originate from a human donor with COVID-19. Each CDR3 is given with its conserved first and last residue. The D gene is left open where the match is weak. The size entry is marked missing in some rows and otherwise reads once, few, many or a size class.

J | size | D | V | CDR3 | DNA
TRBJ2-1 | - | TRBD1 | TRBV24-1 | CATRTGGNNEQFF | TGTGCCACACGGACAGGGGGTAACAATGAGCAGTTCTTC
TRBJ2-5 | - | TRBD2 | TRBV5-4 | CASSGGTSGGRGETQYF | TGTGCCAGCAGCGGAGGGACTAGCGGGGGACGTGGGGAGACCCAGTACTTC
TRBJ2-5 | few | - | TRBV11-3 | CASSPRRSLVETQYF | TGTGCCAGCAGCCCCCGCCGAAGCCTAGTTGAGACCCAGTACTTC
TRBJ2-3 | - | - | TRBV7-9 | CASSRVGDTQYF | TGTGCCAGCAGCCGGGTGGGGGATACGCAGTATTTT
TRBJ1-5 | few | TRBD1 | TRBV6-2/TRBV6-3 | CASSPRTGSVWNQPQHF | TGTGCCAGCAGTCCACGGACAGGGTCGGTATGGAATCAGCCCCAGCATTTT
TRBJ2-2 | few | - | TRBV20-1 | CSAGARAATGELFF | TGCAGTGCGGGGGCCAGGGCGGCCACCGGGGAGCTGTTTTTT
TRBJ2-6 | - | - | TRBV15 | CATSRQRGSSGANVLTF | TGTGCCACCAGCAGACAACGGGGTTCCTCTGGGGCCAACGTCCTGACTTTC
TRBJ1-3 | - | - | TRBV7-2 | CASSESGLHSGNTIYF | TGTGCCAGCAGCGAATCAGGTCTCCACTCTGGAAACACCATATATTTT
TRBJ1-1 | once | TRBD1 | TRBV5-1 | CASSDRGNTEAFF | TGCGCCAGCAGCGACAGGGGGAACACTGAAGCTTTCTTT
TRBJ1-5 | - | TRBD1 | TRBV19 | CASSIGTGGGGSNQPQHF | TGTGCCAGTAGTATAGGGACAGGGGGCGGTGGTAGCAATCAGCCCCAGCATTTT
TRBJ2-1 | - | - | TRBV7-2 | CASSLGGPIREQFF | TGTGCCAGCAGCTTAGGGGGCCCAATTAGGGAGCAGTTCTTC
TRBJ1-1 | few | TRBD1 | TRBV7-6 | CASSLSQGALITEAFF | TGTGCCAGCAGCTTATCCCAGGGGGCTTTGATCACTGAAGCTTTCTTT
TRBJ2-7 | - | TRBD1 | TRBV20-1 | CSARPGTVYEQYF | TGCAGTGCTAGACCCGGGACAGTCTACGAGCAGTACTTC
TRBJ2-1 | - | - | TRBV6-5 | CASSYSPWGSYNEQFF | TGTGCCAGCAGTTACTCCCCATGGGGCTCCTACAATGAGCAGTTCTTC
TRBJ2-7 | - | TRBD1 | TRBV30 | CAWDRDSYEQYF | TGTGCCTGGGACAGGGACTCCTACGAGCAGTACTTC
TRBJ1-5 | - | - | TRBV7-2 | CASSFVGEYQPQHF | TGTGCCAGCAGCTTTGTGGGGGAATATCAGCCCCAGCATTTT
TRBJ1-6 | - | - | TRBV10-1 | CASSDAISPLHF | TGCGCCAGCAGTGACGCTATTTCACCCCTCCACTTT
TRBJ1-5 | - | - | TRBV7-9 | CASSPERSNQPQHF | TGTGCCAGCAGCCCTGAAAGGAGCAATCAGCCCCAGCATTTT
TRBJ2-5 | few | - | TRBV6-1 | CASTPAAGGETQYF | TGTGCCAGCACCCCAGCGGCCGGCGGAGAGACCCAGTACTTC
TRBJ2-3 | once | TRBD2 | TRBV6-4 | CASSEEAGGPTDTQYF | TGTGCCAGCAGTGAGGAAGCGGGGGGGCCCACAGATACGCAGTATTTT
TRBJ1-6 | - | - | TRBV5-4 | CASNLKGGTGGSPLHF | TGTGCCAGCAACTTAAAAGGGGGTACCGGGGGTTCACCCCTCCACTTT
TRBJ1-1 | - | - | TRBV29-1 | CSVEWGGTTEAFF | TGCAGCGTTGAGTGGGGGGGGACTACTGAAGCTTTCTTT
TRBJ1-1 | - | - | TRBV6-5 | CASSYGRGRVTEAFF | TGTGCCAGCAGTTACGGTAGGGGCAGGGTCACTGAAGCTTTCTTT
TRBJ1-4 | few | - | TRBV6-5 | CASSYSTTIRAVEKLFF | TGTGCCAGCAGTTACTCGACTACCATTCGGGCAGTTGAAAAACTGTTTTTT
TRBJ2-5 | few | - | TRBV24-1 | CATSALTGPQETQYF | TGTGCCACCAGTGCCCTTACCGGGCCACAAGAGACCCAGTACTTC
TRBJ2-1 | - | - | TRBV19 | CASSIPQAGPSSYNEQFF | TGTGCCAGTAGTATACCCCAGGCCGGGCCCAGCTCCTACAATGAGCAGTTCTTC
TRBJ2-2 | - | - | TRBV5-5 | CASSLSGEGTGELFF | TGTGCCAGCAGCCTGTCAGGGGAGGGGACCGGGGAGCTGTTTTTT
TRBJ2-5 | - | TRBD1 | TRBV6-1 | CASSLGQGTYQETQYF | TGTGCCAGCAGCCTCGGACAGGGCACGTACCAAGAGACCCAGTACTTC
TRBJ2-4 | - | TRBD2 | TRBV6-5 | CASSYSLAGIAKNIQYF | TGTGCCAGCAGTTACTCGCTAGCGGGTATAGCCAAAAACATTCAGTACTTC